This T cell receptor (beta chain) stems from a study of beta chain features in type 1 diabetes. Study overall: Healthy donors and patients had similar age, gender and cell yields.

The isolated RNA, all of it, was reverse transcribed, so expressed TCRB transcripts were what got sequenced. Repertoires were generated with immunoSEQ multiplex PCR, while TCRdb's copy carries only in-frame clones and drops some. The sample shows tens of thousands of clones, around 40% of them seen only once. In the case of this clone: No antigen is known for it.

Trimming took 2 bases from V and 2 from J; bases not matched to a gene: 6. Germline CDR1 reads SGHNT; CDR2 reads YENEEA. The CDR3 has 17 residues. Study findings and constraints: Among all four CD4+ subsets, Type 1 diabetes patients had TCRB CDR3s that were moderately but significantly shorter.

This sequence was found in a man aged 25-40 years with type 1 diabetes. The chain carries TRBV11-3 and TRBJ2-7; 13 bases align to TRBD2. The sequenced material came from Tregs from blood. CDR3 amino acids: CASSLKPGLAGTYEQYF. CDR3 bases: TGTGCCAGCAGCTTAAAGCCGGGACTAGCGGGAACCTACGAGCAGTACTTC. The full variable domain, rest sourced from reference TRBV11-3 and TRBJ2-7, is EAGVVQSPRYKIIEKKQPVAFWCNPISGHNTLYWYLQNLGQGPELLIRYENEEAVDDSQLPKDRFSAERLKGVDSTLKIQPAELGDSAVYLCASSLKPGLAGTYEQYFGPGTRLTVT.